The clone carrying this T cell receptor beta chain was counted a single time. The sample belongs to a study of blood T cell repertoires in COVID-19. Study as a whole: Samples taken during acute and convalescent COVID-19 were collected in the United States, Italy and Spain. Sources were T cells, B-cell-depleted T cells, or PBMCs; the material itself was cDNA or gDNA.

Original handling: Reference gene primer amplification in the assay estimated nucleated cell counts. Sequenced by immunoSEQ multiplex PCR; TCRdb stores in-frame clones only, minus some. V and J calls and clone size are given by that table; D and trimming were obtained from the DNA. The data contain more than 95,000 clones, more than 75% of them singletons. Germline values: CDR1 MDHEN, CDR2 SYDVKM. This CDR3 comprises 13 residues. Trimming took 5 bases from V and 5 from J, leaving 9 bases between them. This TCR derives from a man aged 50-60 years with acute or convalescent COVID-19. The source material was peripheral blood. This chain uses TRBV28 with TRBJ1-4; D unresolved. The CDR3 nucleotides are TGTGCCAGCAGTCCTCCCTTCAATGAAAAACTGTTTTTT. This sequence encodes CASSPPFNEKLFF.